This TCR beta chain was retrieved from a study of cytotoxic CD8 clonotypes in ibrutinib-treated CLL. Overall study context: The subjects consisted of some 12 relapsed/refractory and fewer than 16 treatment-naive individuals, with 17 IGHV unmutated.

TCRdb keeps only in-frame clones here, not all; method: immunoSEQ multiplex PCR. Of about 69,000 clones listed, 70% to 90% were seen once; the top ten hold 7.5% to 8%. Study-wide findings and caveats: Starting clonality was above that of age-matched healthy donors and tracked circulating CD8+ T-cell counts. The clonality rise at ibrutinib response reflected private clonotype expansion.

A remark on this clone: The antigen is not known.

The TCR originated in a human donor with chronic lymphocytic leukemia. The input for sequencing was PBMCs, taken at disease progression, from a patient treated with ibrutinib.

The CDR3: CASSEAGTGRLTQYF. As DNA, the CDR3 is TGTGCCAGCAGCGAAGCCGGGACAGGAAGATTGACCCAGTACTTC. The chain employs TRBV13 and TRBJ2-5; 8 nucleotides line up with TRBD1. Trimming removed 5 bases from V and 7 bases from J; junction bases left unmatched: 12. CDR1 PRHDT and CDR2 FYEKMQ come from the germline V gene (reference sequence). The CDR3 extends over 15 amino acids.